A single sample is the source of the 7 T cell receptor beta chains below, sequenced in a study of shared clonotypes between healthy human individuals. Profiling relied on immunoSEQ multiplex PCR, and the TCRdb table lists in-frame clones only, not all of them. Among 2 million to 2.5 million clones listed, over 85% were seen once. The material sequenced was naive CD4+ T cells from PBMCs. The subset denotes: CD45RA+ positively selected. Receptors originate from a man between 18 and 29 years old in good health. Some clones in this sample may be carry-over from other donors' samples.

This chain uses TRBV11-2 with TRBJ2-3; D is undetermined. Germline CDR1 SGHAT, CDR2 FQNNGV. This CDR3 spans 12 amino acids. V lost 6 bases and J 8 bases, leaving 12 bases between the germline ends. In DNA, the CDR3 is TGTGCCAGCAGTTCGCTCGGTCCTACGCAGTATTTT. This translates into CASSSLGPTQYF.

This chain links TRBV6-6 with TRBJ1-1, with a weak D call TRBD1 (6 bases). The V gene's germline CDR1 is MNHNY and CDR2 SVGAGI (reference sequence). The CDR3 covers 12 residues. V lost 8 bases and J 0 bases, leaving 7 bases between the germline ends. CDR3 DNA: TGTGCCAGCCGGACAGTGAACACTGAAGCTTTCTTT. Translated: CASRTVNTEAFF.

This rearrangement joins TRBV13 to TRBJ1-1; D not resolved. This CDR3 spans 16 amino acids. CDR1 PRHDT and CDR2 FYEKMQ come from the germline V gene (reference sequence). The V end was cut by 5 bases, the J end by 1 base, with 17 bases between. The CDR3 DNA is TGTGCCAGCAGCCCCGCAGGTCGAACTCGGAACACTGAAGCTTTCTTT. Amino acid sequence: CASSPAGRTRNTEAFF.

Notes on this clone: At the DNA level, this CDR3 is encoded by other sequences in the same sample as well. CDR3: CASSLDRQANQPQHF. DNA for the CDR3: TGTGCCAGCAGCTTAGATCGACAAGCAAATCAGCCCCAGCATTTT. The V and J genes are TRBV7-9 and TRBJ1-5; D call uncertain. Trimming stripped 1 base from V and 4 bases from J, with 11 bases between. CDR3 length: 15 residues. From germline, CDR1 is SEHNR and CDR2 FQNEAQ (reference sequence).

The chain is built from TRBV5-1 and TRBJ1-2, with a weak D call TRBD1 (5 bases). This CDR3 region has 15 residues. V gave up 5 bases and J gave up 7 bases, with 21 bases separating them. CDR1 and CDR2 (germline): SGHRS, YFSETQ. The chain's CDR3 is CASSLLSSGQSGYTF. The CDR3 region has the DNA TGCGCCAGCAGTCTACTCTCTTCAGGGCAAAGTGGCTACACCTTC.

This clone was seen a single time. The rearrangement joins TRBV19 to TRBJ1-4, with D possibly TRBD1 on 6 matching bases. Germline CDR1 is LNHDA and CDR2 is SQIVND (reference sequence). The V gene lost 5 bases and the J gene lost 7 bases, with 14 bases spanning the gap. There are 14 residues in the CDR3. Here the CDR3 DNA reads TGTGCCAGTAGTCCGAACAGGGTTACTGAAAAACTGTTTTTT. Residues: CASSPNRVTEKLFF.

The chain recombines TRBV4-1 with TRBJ2-5; D possibly corresponds to TRBD2 (5 bases). Germline V gene lookup returns CDR1 MGHRA and CDR2 YSYEKL. V was shortened by 0 bases and J by 5 bases, with 19 bases between the two germline ends. This CDR3 has 17 residues. This CDR3 reads CASSQEGADVGGETQYF. Written as DNA, the CDR3 is TGCGCCAGCAGCCAAGAAGGAGCCGACGTGGGCGGGGAGACCCAGTACTTC.